The 27 T cell receptor beta chains given below trace back to one sample, sequenced in a study of blood T cell repertoires in COVID-19. Clones were sequenced by immunoSEQ multiplex PCR, and TCRdb holds only the in-frame ones, with some missing. The data contain 150,000 to 200,000 clones, roughly four fifths of them singletons. What was sequenced was peripheral blood. The receptors derive from a woman between 65 and 79 years old with COVID-19, enrolled during active disease.

The chain has TRBV19 and TRBJ2-7, with a weak D call TRBD2 (6 bases). Trimming shortened V by 3 bases and J by 6 bases, and 15 bases separated the two germline ends. Germline-derived CDR1 and CDR2 are LNHDA and SQIVND (reference sequence). The CDR3 has 14 amino acids. As DNA, the CDR3 is TGTGCCAGTAGTATTCAATTCGGGAGAGGCGAGCAGTACTTC. It specifies CASSIQFGRGEQYF.

This chain links TRBV7-2 with TRBJ1-1, with 8 bases fitting TRBD1. Germline CDR1 and CDR2: SGHTA and FQGNSA. The CDR3 extends over 13 amino acids. Unmatched junction bases numbered 2, after V lost 5 bases and J lost 3 bases. For the CDR3, the DNA is TGTGCCAGCAGCGAGGACAGGGACACTGAAGCTTTCTTT. The encoded protein is CASSEDRDTEAFF. Full variable domain (rest looked up from reference TRBV7-2 and TRBJ1-1): GAGVSQSPSNKVTEKGKDVELRCDPISGHTALYWYRQSLGQGLEFLIYFQGNSAPDKSGLPSDRFSAERTGGSVSTLTIQRTQQEDSAVYLCASSEDRDTEAFFGQGTRLTVV.

J is TRBJ1-1 and V is TRBV9; D unclear. The CDR3 is 13 amino acids. CDR1 is SGDLS and CDR2 is YYNGEE in the germline V gene. Trimming removed 4 bases at V and 4 bases at J, with 11 bases between. The CDR3 here is CASSPAGTTEAFF. The CDR3 DNA sequence: TGTGCCAGCAGCCCCGCGGGAACCACTGAAGCTTTCTTT.

The CDR3 bases are TGCGCCAGCAGCTCGACTAGCGGGAGGGCCTACAATGAGCAGTTCTTC. The encoded protein is CASSSTSGRAYNEQFF. The genes are TRBV5-1 and TRBJ2-1, with 14 bases lining up with TRBD2. V shed 3 bases, J shed 2 bases, and the junction held 1 base outside the gene matches. This CDR3 comprises 16 residues. The germline V gene has CDR1 SGHRS and CDR2 YFSETQ.

V gene TRBV7-9 combines with J gene TRBJ2-7; 8 nucleotides line up with TRBD1. The germline V gene encodes CDR1 SEHNR and CDR2 FQNEAQ (reference sequence). The CDR3 spans 15 residues. The ends lost 0 bases at V and 7 bases at J; junction bases unmatched: 8. The CDR3 reads CASSLARQGAREQYF. The CDR3 bases are TGTGCCAGCAGCTTAGCGCGTCAGGGGGCGAGGGAGCAGTACTTC. Full variable domain (remainder filled in from reference TRBV7-9 and TRBJ2-7): DTGVSQNPRHKITKRGQNVTFRCDPISEHNRLYWYRQTLGQGPEFLTYFQNEAQLEKSRLLSDRFSAERPKGSFSTLEIQRTEQGDSAMYLCASSLARQGAREQYFGPGTRLTVT.

The rearrangement links TRBV6-5 to TRBJ2-3, with 11 positions matching TRBD2. This CDR3 has 15 amino acids. Germline V gene sequence: CDR1 MNHEY, CDR2 SVGAGI. V was pared by 7 bases and J by 2 bases, with 5 bases of the junction left unmatched. Written as DNA, the CDR3 is TGTGCCAGCACCCCGGGACTAGCGGCCACAGATACGCAGTATTTT. This sequence encodes CASTPGLAATDTQYF.

This chain uses TRBV4-1 with TRBJ1-5; weak D call: TRBD1 (6 bases). CDR1 and CDR2 (germline): MGHRA, YSYEKL. The CDR3 has 16 residues. V lost 0 bases and J lost 9, with 18 bases in between. The CDR3 spells CASSQDETGPGRPQHF. As DNA, the CDR3 is TGCGCCAGCAGCCAAGATGAAACAGGGCCAGGTCGGCCCCAGCATTTT.

The J gene is TRBJ1-5, the V gene TRBV21-1; the table's D call TRBD1 went unverified against the DNA. TRBV21-1 is a pseudogene locus. CDR3 length: 19 residues. CDR3 nucleotide sequence: TGTGCCAGCAGCAGATTAGACAGGGATGGAAGTTATAGCAATCAGCCCCAGCATTTT. It specifies CASSRLDRDGSYSNQPQHF.

The sample holds a few counts of this clone. This rearrangement joins TRBV19 to TRBJ2-2; 8 bases align to TRBD2. The CDR3 is made up of 14 amino acids. Per the germline V gene, CDR1 is LNHDA and CDR2 is SQIVND (reference sequence). V trimming: 10 bases; J trimming: 8 bases; junction bases outside the gene matches: 12. The CDR3 DNA follows: TGTGCCACCATGGGAGCGGGAGCGGCTGGGGAGCTGTTTTTT. Amino acid sequence: CATMGAGAAGELFF.

The CDR3 nucleotides are TGTGCCAGTAGTATCGAGAGAAGCACAGATACGCAGTATTTT. Translating it yields CASSIERSTDTQYF. This chain joins TRBV19 and TRBJ2-3; D unresolved. CDR1 and CDR2 (germline): LNHDA, SQIVND (reference sequence). Trimming shortened V by 3 bases and J by 0 bases, and 7 bases separated the two germline ends. This CDR3 contains 14 residues.

This clone was seen only a few times. V gene TRBV5-5 combines with J gene TRBJ2-1; perhaps TRBD2 as D (6 bases). This CDR3 has 13 residues. V was shortened by 4 bases and J by 5 bases, with 10 bases between the two germline ends. The germline V gene has CDR1 SGHKS and CDR2 YYEKEE (reference sequence). Here the CDR3 reads CASSPDYNNEQFF. CDR3 in DNA: TGTGCCAGCAGCCCGGACTACAACAATGAGCAGTTCTTC.

The chain employs TRBV11-3 and TRBJ2-2; 9 bases map to TRBD1. V lost 4 bases, J lost 8 bases, and 5 bases stayed unmatched. Germline V CDR1 and CDR2: SGHNT, YENEEA. This CDR3 spans 14 amino acids. The CDR3 spells CASSSDRGTGELFF. The CDR3 nucleotides read TGTGCCAGCAGCTCGGACAGGGGTACAGGGGAGCTGTTTTTT.

The chain carries TRBV18 and TRBJ2-3; TRBD1 is a possible D gene (6 bases). CDR1 and CDR2 (germline): KGHSH, LQKENI. CDR3 length: 16 amino acids. The V end lost 2 bases, the J end lost 11 bases, and 23 bases lay between the germline ends. The CDR3 region has the DNA TGTGCCAGCTCACCAGGGGGCAGGGGCCCTCAAGGGGGGCAGTATTTT. It encodes CASSPGGRGPQGGQYF.

This clone was counted many times. The J gene is TRBJ1-6, the V gene TRBV25-1; TRBD1 aligns across 7 bases. V lost 2 bases, J lost 9 bases, and 7 bases stayed unmatched. The CDR3 extends over 15 amino acids. From germline, CDR1 is MGHDK and CDR2 SYGVNS. In DNA form, the CDR3 reads TGTGCCAGCAGTGAACCGAGGGGGCACAGTTCACCCCTCCACTTT. Translated: CASSEPRGHSSPLHF.

The V call is TRBV2, the J call TRBJ1-1, with TRBD1 identical over 9 bases. Trimming removed 10 bases from V and 5 bases from J; junction bases left unmatched: 8. Germline assignment: CDR1 SNHLY and CDR2 FYNNEI. CDR3 length: 13 residues. The CDR3 loop is CATLGQGSTEAFF. The CDR3 DNA follows: TGTGCCACCCTAGGACAGGGGTCAACTGAAGCTTTCTTT.

The chain links TRBV7-9 to TRBJ1-4, with unresolved D. This CDR3 spans 14 amino acids. Germline assignment: CDR1 SEHNR and CDR2 FQNEAQ (reference sequence). Trimming pared 5 bases from V and 4 bases from J, leaving 11 bases between. As DNA, the CDR3 is TGTGCCAGCAGCCGAGCCATCGATAATGAAAAACTGTTTTTT. It specifies CASSRAIDNEKLFF.

This clone was found once. The rearrangement uses TRBV18 and TRBJ1-2, with D perhaps matching TRBD1 (6 bases). V gave up 6 bases and J gave up 13 bases, with 21 bases separating them. Germline lookup yields CDR1 KGHSH and CDR2 LQKENI. This CDR3 is 13 amino acids long. In DNA form, the CDR3 reads TGTGCCAGCTCCGGACAGACTTCTATTATTAGCACCTTC. Translation: CASSGQTSIISTF.

The chain combines TRBV19 with TRBJ1-2; possible D gene TRBD1, 6 bases. CDR3 length: 13 residues. V lost 3 bases to trimming and J lost 5 bases, with 10 bases between them. Germline CDR1 LNHDA, CDR2 SQIVND (reference sequence). CDR3 in amino acids: CASSIGGAYGYTF. In DNA, the CDR3 is TGTGCCAGTAGTATTGGGGGGGCGTATGGCTACACCTTC. Using reference TRBV19 and TRBJ1-2 for the parts outside the CDR3, the full variable domain is DGGITQSPKYLFRKEGQNVTLSCEQNLNHDAMYWYRQDPGQGLRLIYYSQIVNDFQKGDIAEGYSVSREKKESFPLTVTSAQKNPTAFYLCASSIGGAYGYTFGSGTRLTVV.

The chain has TRBV19 and TRBJ2-1; the match to TRBD2 covers 7 bases. Trimming at V came to 5 bases and at J to 1 base, leaving 8 bases not matched to a gene. The V gene's germline CDR1 is LNHDA and CDR2 SQIVND (reference sequence). This CDR3 spans 16 amino acids. The CDR3 here is CASSVSGPKSYNEQFF. In DNA form, the CDR3 reads TGTGCCAGTAGTGTTAGCGGGCCGAAGTCCTACAATGAGCAGTTCTTC. The complete variable domain, with remaining parts taken from reference TRBV19 and TRBJ2-1, reads DGGITQSPKYLFRKEGQNVTLSCEQNLNHDAMYWYRQDPGQGLRLIYYSQIVNDFQKGDIAEGYSVSREKKESFPLTVTSAQKNPTAFYLCASSVSGPKSYNEQFFGPGTRLTVL.

The chain links TRBV6-5 to TRBJ2-7; 9 bases map to TRBD1. Germline trimming cut 8 bases from V and 6 bases from J; bases unmatched to any gene: 14. The CDR3 has 15 residues. Germline V gene lookup returns CDR1 MNHEY and CDR2 SVGAGI. The CDR3 spells CASVDPGQGKAEQYF. The CDR3 DNA reads TGTGCCAGCGTAGATCCGGGACAGGGTAAGGCCGAGCAGTACTTC.

About this clone itself: At one of its ends the junction is not consistent with the germline gene, which may arise from a read error. V usage is TRBV6-5 and J usage is TRBJ1-5, with no clear D. Germline V gene sequence: CDR1 MNHEY, CDR2 SVGAGI. This CDR3 is 13 amino acids long. Written as DNA, the CDR3 is TGTGCCAGCAGTAGAGATAGCCATCAGCCCCAGCATTTT. This encodes CASSRDSHQPQHF.

This sequence joins TRBV11-2 and TRBJ1-3; D ambiguous. Between the trimmed V and J ends, which lost 0 bases and 0 bases, there was a span of 9 bases. The CDR3 contains 16 residues. The germline CDR1 and CDR2 sequences are SGHAT and FQNNGV. The CDR3 DNA reads TGTGCCAGCAGCTTAGAACTGGGCTTCTCTGGAAACACCATATATTTT. Residues: CASSLELGFSGNTIYF.

The rearrangement uses TRBV11-2 and TRBJ2-1; D may be TRBD2 (5 bases). Trimming took 1 base from V and 5 from J, leaving 12 bases between them. CDR1 is SGHAT and CDR2 is FQNNGV in the germline V gene. CDR3 length: 15 residues. CDR3 loop: CASSLVGREDNEQFF. The CDR3 DNA sequence: TGTGCCAGCAGCTTAGTTGGTCGGGAAGACAATGAGCAGTTCTTC.

V and J are TRBV24-1 and TRBJ2-3, with a weak D call TRBD2 (6 bases). V was trimmed by 4 bases and J by 5 bases, leaving 21 bases between them. The CDR3 is 17 residues long. Germline V gene lookup returns CDR1 KGHDR and CDR2 SFDVKD. The CDR3 sequence is CATSDRGDSGRGDTQYF. CDR3 nucleotides: TGTGCCACCAGTGACCGGGGAGATAGCGGTCGGGGAGATACGCAGTATTTT.

V is TRBV5-6 and J is TRBJ1-5, with D tentatively TRBD1 (5 bases). Looked up from germline, CDR1 is SGHDT and CDR2 is YYEEEE. This CDR3 has 14 amino acids. Trimming pared 2 bases from V and 6 bases from J, leaving 12 bases between. CDR3 DNA: TGTGCCAGCAGCTTAAGGGGAGGGACTCAGCCCCAGCATTTT. It is translated as CASSLRGGTQPQHF.

The CDR3 bases are TGTGCCAGCAGCCCACTAGCGACCAGCTCCTACAATGAGCAGTTCTTC. Protein: CASSPLATSSYNEQFF. V and J are TRBV7-2 and TRBJ2-1, with TRBD2 matching over 7 bases. CDR3 length: 16 amino acids. V trimming: 5 bases; J trimming: 0 bases; junction bases outside the gene matches: 7. Germline V CDR1 and CDR2: SGHTA, FQGNSA. The whole variable domain, filled in from reference TRBV7-2 and TRBJ2-1, reads GAGVSQSPSNKVTEKGKDVELRCDPISGHTALYWYRQSLGQGLEFLIYFQGNSAPDKSGLPSDRFSAERTGGSVSTLTIQRTQQEDSAVYLCASSPLATSSYNEQFFGPGTRLTVL.

This clone has more than one count but fewer than ten. The chain carries TRBV7-9 and TRBJ2-7; 10 nucleotides line up with TRBD2. The CDR3 totals 14 residues. V gave up 3 bases and J gave up 5 bases; unmatched junction bases: 4. In germline, CDR1 is SEHNR, CDR2 FQNEAQ (reference sequence). The CDR3 DNA sequence: TGTGCCAGCAGCTTCTCCGGGACTAGCGACGAGCAGTACTTC. It is translated as CASSFSGTSDEQYF.